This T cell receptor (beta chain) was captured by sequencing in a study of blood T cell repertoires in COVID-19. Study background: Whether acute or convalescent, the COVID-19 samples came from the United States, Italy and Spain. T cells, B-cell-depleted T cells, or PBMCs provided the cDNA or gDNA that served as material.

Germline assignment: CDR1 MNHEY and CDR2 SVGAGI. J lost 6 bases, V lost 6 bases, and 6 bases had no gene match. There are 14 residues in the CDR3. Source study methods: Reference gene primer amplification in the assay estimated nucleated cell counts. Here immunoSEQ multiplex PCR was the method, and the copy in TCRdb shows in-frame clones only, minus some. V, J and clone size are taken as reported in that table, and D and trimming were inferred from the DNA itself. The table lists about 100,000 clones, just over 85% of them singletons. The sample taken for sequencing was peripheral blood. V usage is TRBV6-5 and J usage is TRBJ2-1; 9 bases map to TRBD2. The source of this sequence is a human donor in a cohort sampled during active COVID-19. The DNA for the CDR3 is TGTGCCAGCAGGCCGCCGGGACTAGCCAATGAGCAGTTCTTC. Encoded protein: CASRPPGLANEQFF.